The clone carrying this T cell receptor beta chain was counted between two and nine times. Its specificity is unknown. The CDR3 length is 13 residues. CDR1 and CDR2 from the germline V gene are SQVTM and ANQGSEA. V was pared by 6 bases and J by 4 bases, with 5 bases of the junction left unmatched. These data originate in a study of response to subunit inactivated influenza vaccine. Each CDR3 protein gets one entry after TCRdb re-called the RT-PCR reads with MiXCR. Of roughly 460,000 distinct CDR3 sequences listed, 9.5% to 13% are singletons. Study results and caveats: Each seasonal influenza vaccination recruits few new T cells, the authors suggested.

This chain links TRBV29-1 with TRBJ2-5, with TRBD2 matching 10 bases. This TCR derives from a man aged 45-65 years who received an inactivated influenza vaccine. Sequenced material: PBMCs from blood, taken about 40 days after vaccination. The CDR3 is CSVRSGGGETQYF. CDR3 nucleotide sequence: TGCAGCGTACGCAGCGGGGGGGGAGAGACCCAGTACTTC. The full variable domain, its missing parts supplied by reference TRBV29-1 and TRBJ2-5, is SAVISQKPSRDICQRGTSLTIQCQVDSQVTMMFWYRQQPGQSLTLIATANQGSEATYESGFVIDKFPISRPNLTFSTLTVSNMSPEDSSIYLCSVRSGGGETQYFGPGTRLLVL.